The next 21 T cell receptor beta chains were all read from a single sample in a study of Graves' ophthalmopathy and Graves' hyperthyroidism. RNA transcripts were the template, and TCR beta CDR3 regions were amplified from them. RT-PCR in the first round used HTBI primers; a second-round multiplex PCR followed. Each CDR3 protein is one row after TCRdb ran MiXCR on the multiplex PCR reads. The sample holds more than 550,000 distinct CDR3 sequences, about two fifths seen once. Sequencing was performed on peripheral blood. These receptors were taken from an adult man with Graves' ophthalmopathy.

About this clonotype: This could be a read error, since a much larger clone is one nucleotide away. The chain carries TRBV20-1 and TRBJ2-7; D is possibly TRBD2 (6 bases). CDR3 length: 12 amino acids. The ends were cut back, 5 bases at V and 5 bases at J, with 13 bases in the middle. Germline CDR1 is DFQATT and CDR2 is SNEGSKA (reference sequence). The CDR3 spells CSAPTSPDEQYF. The CDR3 coding sequence is TGCAGTGCTCCGACTAGTCCCGACGAGCAGTACTTC.

Turning to this clonotype: The CDR3 ends on some other residue instead of the conserved phenylalanine or tryptophan, so this is likely a read error. The DNA is omitted, as the CDR3 cannot be located on it reliably, and the CDR3 follows TCRdb's listing. The chain joins TRBV25-1 to TRBJ1-4; TRBD1 was called by the table and not checked on the DNA. With termini counted, the CDR3 has 11 amino acids. The germline CDR1 and CDR2 sequences are MGHDK and SYGVNS. The CDR3 is CASSPGMKGYY.

The table lists this clonotype with a few counts. This chain uses TRBV4-1 with TRBJ1-5; D is undetermined. The CDR3 runs to 12 residues. Germline CDR1 reads MGHRA; CDR2 reads YSYEKL. The V gene lost 1 base and the J gene lost 11 bases, with 9 bases spanning the gap. The CDR3 loop reads CASSQGPGAQHF. The CDR3 bases are TGCGCCAGCAGCCAAGGACCGGGAGCCCAGCATTTT.

The V call is TRBV19, the J call TRBJ2-7; D perhaps matches TRBD2 (5 bases). V was clipped by 11 bases and J by 0 bases, with 14 bases between them. CDR3 length: 13 residues. Germline V CDR1 and CDR2: LNHDA, SQIVND (reference sequence). CDR3: CAARTGSSYEQYF. The CDR3 DNA is TGTGCCGCCAGGACGGGAAGCTCCTACGAGCAGTACTTC.

The chain links TRBV5-1 to TRBJ1-4; D might be TRBD1 (5 bases). The CDR3 consists of 14 residues. The V and J ends lost 4 bases and 8 bases respectively, with 15 bases between them. The germline gives CDR1 SGHRS, CDR2 YFSETQ. The CDR3 spells CASSGGTGREKLFF. CDR3 coding DNA: TGCGCCAGCAGCGGCGGGACGGGGAGAGAAAAACTGTTTTTT.

This clonotype was recorded a few times. V gene TRBV9 combines with J gene TRBJ1-1; 10 bases line up with TRBD1. CDR1 is SGDLS and CDR2 is YYNGEE in the germline V gene. The CDR3 has 16 residues. The V and J ends lost 4 bases and 3 bases, in that order; junction bases with no gene match: 9. The CDR3 is CASSPGTGEFDTEAFF. DNA of the CDR3: TGTGCCAGCAGCCCCGGGACAGGGGAATTTGACACTGAAGCTTTCTTT.

This clonotype has a count of ten or more. The chain carries TRBV4-1 and TRBJ1-1, with a tentative D call TRBD1 (5 bases). V was cut by 4 bases and J by 4 bases, with 7 bases left in between. This CDR3 has 12 amino acids. CDR1 and CDR2 (germline): MGHRA, YSYEKL. CDR3 bases: TGCGCCAGCAGCCGGGGGACCACTGAAGCTTTCTTT. This translates into CASSRGTTEAFF.

This clonotype was observed many times. This chain uses TRBV12-5 with TRBJ1-2; D is possibly TRBD1 (6 bases). Germline CDR1 LGHNT, CDR2 FRNRAP. V was trimmed by 1 base and J by 4 bases, leaving 19 bases between them. The CDR3 runs to 17 residues. CDR3 in amino acids: CASGLEITGKYGYGYTF. The CDR3 nucleotides read TGTGCTAGTGGTTTGGAAATCACAGGGAAATATGGCTATGGCTACACCTTC.

In its sample, this clonotype was seen many times. The chain has TRBV12-3 or TRBV12-4 and TRBJ2-5; TRBD2 matches 14 bases. The CDR3 has 17 amino acids. V shed 5 bases and J 5 bases; nucleotides not matched to a gene: 10. For the CDR3, the DNA is TGTGCCAGCAGTCTCGGGACTAGCGGGGGTATTTGGGAGACCCAGTACTTC. Protein product: CASSLGTSGGIWETQYF.

A remark on this clonotype: One base away lies a much larger clone, so this may be a sequencing read error. The chain employs TRBV20-1 and TRBJ1-1; TRBD1 might be the D (5 bases). CDR1 is DFQATT and CDR2 is SNEGSKA in the germline V gene (reference sequence). The CDR3 extends over 13 amino acids. The DNA of the CDR3 is TGCAGTGCTAGGAAGGGGACCCAGGTCGAAGCTTCCTTT. Protein product: CSARKGTQVEASF.

This clonotype was detected only once. The rearrangement joins TRBV4-3 to TRBJ1-6; perhaps TRBD1 as D (5 bases). Germline V gene data show CDR1 as LGHNA and CDR2 as YSLEER. V dropped 2 bases and J dropped 11 bases, with 16 bases sitting between them. This CDR3 has 15 residues. The CDR3 DNA reads as TGCGCCAGCAGCCAACCGGGACGACCGAATCCACCCCTCCACTTT. Translation: CASSQPGRPNPPLHF.

This clonotype was seen at least ten times. This CDR3 is CASSLVVSTTEAFF. The DNA for the CDR3 is TGCGCCAGCAGCTTGGTTGTCTCGACCACTGAAGCTTTCTTT. The chain is built from TRBV5-1 and TRBJ1-1; D gene unclear. Between the trimmed V and J ends, which lost 0 bases and 4 bases, there was a span of 10 bases. The germline V gene encodes CDR1 SGHRS and CDR2 YFSETQ. This CDR3 region has 14 residues.

The V call is TRBV11-1, the J call TRBJ1-6; D not resolved. CDR1 and CDR2 (germline): SGHAT, FQDESV (reference sequence). The CDR3 sequence is 19 residues long. Trimming left V 9 bases short and J 6 bases short, with 30 bases between. CDR3 in amino acids: CASSPSAATLGTFNSPLHF. The CDR3 bases are TGTGCCAGTAGTCCCTCTGCAGCGACCCTGGGAACCTTTAATTCACCCCTCCACTTT.

This clonotype has a count of ten or more. The rearrangement uses TRBV11-3 and TRBJ1-1, with no clear D. V gave up 3 bases and J gave up 4 bases, with 9 bases separating them. CDR1 is SGHNT, CDR2 YENEEA, per germline. This CDR3 contains 13 residues. The CDR3 is CASSFGLTTEAFF. The CDR3 nucleotides read TGTGCCAGCAGCTTTGGGCTTACCACTGAAGCTTTCTTT.

V gene TRBV4-1 combines with J gene TRBJ1-5; 7 nucleotides line up with TRBD1. Trimming took 2 bases from V and 0 from J; bases not matched to a gene: 4. The CDR3 is 16 amino acids. Germline CDR1 reads MGHRA; CDR2 reads YSYEKL. The CDR3 reads CASSQRDSLSNQPQHF. As DNA, the CDR3 is TGCGCCAGCAGCCAACGGGACAGCCTTAGCAATCAGCCCCAGCATTTT.

This clonotype was recorded at least ten times. The chain is built from TRBV7-2 and TRBJ2-5; D is unresolved. CDR1 SGHTA and CDR2 FQGNSA come from the germline V gene. With 2 bases removed from V and 0 bases from J, the gap between germline ends came to 7 bases. The CDR3 totals 14 residues. The CDR3 DNA sequence: TGTGCCAGCAGCTTACTACCAAACCAAGAGACCCAGTACTTC. The encoded protein is CASSLLPNQETQYF.

The CDR3 protein is CSGQGLAPTYEQYF. CDR3 in DNA: TGCAGTGGACAGGGACTAGCGCCTACCTACGAGCAGTACTTC. The chain has TRBV29-1 and TRBJ2-7; TRBD2 matches 10 bases. This CDR3 is 14 amino acids long. Germline V gene sequence: CDR1 SQVTM, CDR2 ANQGSEA.

The chain recombines TRBV7-9 with TRBJ2-6, with TRBD1 matching 8 bases. V shed 5 bases, J shed 5 bases, and the junction held 5 bases outside the gene matches. The CDR3 spans 15 residues. Per the germline V gene, CDR1 is SEHNR and CDR2 is FQNEAQ (reference sequence). The CDR3 region is CASSAQGVRANVLTF. CDR3 bases: TGTGCCAGCAGCGCACAGGGGGTTCGGGCCAACGTCCTGACTTTC.

V is TRBV24-1 and J is TRBJ1-5; 7 bases are shared with TRBD1. CDR3 length equals 12 residues. The V gene's germline CDR1 is KGHDR and CDR2 SFDVKD. Trimming cost V 0 bases and J 12 bases; bases outside gene matches: 1. CDR3 sequence: CATSDLRGHQHF. CDR3 bases: TGTGCCACCAGTGATTTGAGGGGGCACCAGCATTTT.

This clonotype was counted a few times. V gene TRBV12-3 or TRBV12-4 combines with J gene TRBJ2-2; 8 positions match TRBD2. There are 17 residues in the CDR3. V dropped 0 bases and J dropped 0; count of bases not matched to a gene: 3. The CDR3 bases are TGTGCCAGCAGTTTAGCGCTAGCGGGCCCGAACACCGGGGAGCTGTTTTTT. Its translation: CASSLALAGPNTGELFF.

This clonotype was seen many times. The chain carries TRBV20-1 and TRBJ1-5; 9 nucleotides match TRBD1. This CDR3 is built from 16 residues. Germline-derived CDR1 and CDR2 are DFQATT and SNEGSKA (reference sequence). Losses at the gene ends were 3 bases for V and 3 bases for J; bases not matched to a gene: 9. The DNA of the CDR3 is TGCAGTGCTAGTTGGGGACAGGGAGGTTACAATCAGCCCCAGCATTTT. It translates to CSASWGQGGYNQPQHF.